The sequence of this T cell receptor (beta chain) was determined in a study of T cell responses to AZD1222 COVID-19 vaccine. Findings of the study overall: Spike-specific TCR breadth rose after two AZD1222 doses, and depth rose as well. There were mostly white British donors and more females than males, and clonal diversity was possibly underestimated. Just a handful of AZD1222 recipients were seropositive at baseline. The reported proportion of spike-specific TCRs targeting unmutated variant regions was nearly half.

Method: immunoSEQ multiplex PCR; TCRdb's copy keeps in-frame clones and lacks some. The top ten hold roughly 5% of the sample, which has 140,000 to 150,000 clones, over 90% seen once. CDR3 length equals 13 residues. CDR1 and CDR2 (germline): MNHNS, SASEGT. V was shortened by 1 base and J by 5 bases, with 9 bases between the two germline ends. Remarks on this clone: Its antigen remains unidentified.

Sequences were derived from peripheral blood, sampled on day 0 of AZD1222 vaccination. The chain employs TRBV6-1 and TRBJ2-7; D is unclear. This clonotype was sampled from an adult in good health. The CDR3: CASSEVRSHEQYF. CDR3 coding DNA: TGTGCCAGCAGTGAAGTGAGGTCCCACGAGCAGTACTTC.